The rows below give T cell receptor beta chains drawn from one sample of a study of T cell responses to AZD1222 COVID-19 vaccine. This table comes from immunoSEQ multiplex PCR, and its TCRdb copy is limited to in-frame clones, with some not included. The repertoire holds about 140,000 clones, with 88% as singletons. This specimen was peripheral blood, taken 28 days after the second AZD1222 dose. These receptors came from an adult who received the AZD1222 COVID-19 vaccine. Each CDR3 is given with its conserved first and last residue. D genes are given only for firm matches. Some rows have no size entry. The others give once, few or many, or a class for an expanded clone.

.,TRBD1,TRBV9,TRBJ2-2,CASSQRQGGIGGELFF,TGTGCCAGCAGCCAGCGACAGGGGGGGATAGGCGGGGAGCTGTTTTTT
.,.,TRBV9,TRBJ1-6,CASSADPGRLGGYNSPLHF,TGTGCCAGCAGCGCAGACCCGGGCCGACTAGGGGGTTATAATTCACCCCTCCACTTT
.,TRBD1,TRBV14,TRBJ1-6,CASSQWGTGDSPLHF,TGTGCCAGCAGCCAATGGGGGACAGGAGATTCACCCCTCCACTTT
.,.,TRBV28,TRBJ1-6,CASSPGAGSYNSPLHF,TGTGCCAGCAGCCCAGGGGCAGGATCATATAATTCACCCCTCCACTTT
.,.,TRBV11-2,TRBJ2-1,CASRSQENNEQFF,TGTGCCAGCAGATCTCAGGAGAACAATGAGCAGTTCTTC
.,.,TRBV7-2,TRBJ2-7,CASSLTSIYEQYF,TGTGCCAGCAGCCTAACTAGCATCTACGAGCAGTACTTC
once,.,TRBV9,TRBJ2-2,CASSVALSGELFF,TGTGCCAGCAGCGTAGCCCTTTCCGGGGAGCTGTTTTTT
.,.,TRBV7-8,TRBJ1-5,CASSVNSGAGQPQHF,TGTGCCAGCAGCGTAAACAGTGGGGCGGGTCAGCCCCAGCATTTT
.,.,TRBV9,TRBJ2-3,CASSTGGGHTTDTQYF,TGTGCCAGCAGCACCGGCGGGGGACACACCACAGATACGCAGTATTTT
.,TRBD1,TRBV29-1,TRBJ2-3,CSAHLTGDATDTQYF,TGCAGCGCGCACCTGACAGGGGATGCCACAGATACGCAGTATTTT
.,.,TRBV9,TRBJ1-1,CASSVRDRPNTEAFF,TGTGCCAGCAGCGTCCGGGATCGGCCGAACACTGAAGCTTTCTTT
.,TRBD1,TRBV28,TRBJ1-4,CASSFRGQTNEKLFF,TGTGCCAGCAGTTTCCGGGGACAGACAAATGAAAAACTGTTTTTT
.,TRBD1,TRBV11-2,TRBJ1-5,CASSQDRAQPQHF,TGTGCCAGCAGCCAGGACAGGGCACAGCCCCAGCATTTT
.,.,TRBV9,TRBJ2-3,CASSTGPADTQYF,TGTGCCAGCAGCACCGGCCCGGCAGATACGCAGTATTTT
.,.,TRBV28,TRBJ2-1,CASIRSKGSTGGVPNEQFF,TGTGCCAGCATAAGGAGCAAGGGTTCCACTGGGGGAGTACCCAATGAGCAGTTCTTC
.,.,TRBV28,TRBJ1-2,CASTGSNYGYTF,TGTGCCAGCACGGGGTCGAACTATGGCTACACCTTC
.,.,TRBV14,TRBJ2-5,CASSQKGERETQYF,TGTGCCAGCAGCCAGAAAGGTGAGCGCGAGACCCAGTACTTC
.,.,TRBV3-1/TRBV3-2,TRBJ2-3,CASTPRGTLPDTQYF,TGTGCCAGCACCCCAAGAGGGACCTTGCCAGATACGCAGTATTTT
.,TRBD1,TRBV20-1,TRBJ1-4,CSAGDRGTEKLFF,TGCAGTGCTGGTGACAGGGGTACCGAAAAACTGTTTTTT
.,.,TRBV5-1,TRBJ2-2,CASSLDRRDTGELFF,TGCGCCAGCAGCTTAGATAGACGAGACACCGGGGAGCTGTTTTTT
.,.,TRBV5-4,TRBJ1-3,CASSPDRRGNTIYF,TGTGCCAGCAGCCCGGACAGAAGAGGAAACACCATATATTTT
.,.,TRBV30,TRBJ1-6,CAWSAESSSPLHF,TGTGCCTGGAGCGCCGAGTCAAGTTCACCCCTCCACTTT
.,TRBD1,TRBV19,TRBJ2-7,CASSLTGTGIYEQYF,TGTGCCAGTAGTCTCACCGGGACAGGCATCTACGAGCAGTACTTC
.,.,TRBV6-2/TRBV6-3,TRBJ1-4,CASSYRGLSSTNEKLFF,TGTGCCAGCAGTTATCGGGGGTTGTCCTCAACTAATGAAAAACTGTTTTTT
.,TRBD1,TRBV28,TRBJ2-5,CASSLQGAETQYF,TGTGCCAGCAGCCTACAGGGGGCTGAGACCCAGTACTTC
.,.,TRBV12-5,TRBJ1-1,CASGLPRTDATEAFF,TGTGCTAGTGGTTTGCCACGGACGGACGCAACTGAAGCTTTCTTT
.,.,TRBV5-4,TRBJ2-3,CASSLQGIDTQYF,TGTGCCAGCAGCCTACAGGGTATTGATACGCAGTATTTT
.,.,TRBV28,TRBJ1-4,CASSLAPWEKLFF,TGTGCCAGCAGTTTAGCCCCTTGGGAAAAACTGTTTTTT
.,.,TRBV5-4,TRBJ2-1,CASSPGRGPLNEQFF,TGTGCCAGCAGTCCTGGGCGGGGGCCGCTGAATGAGCAGTTCTTC
.,.,TRBV2,TRBJ2-1,CASSETPYNEQFF,TGTGCCAGCAGTGAAACCCCGTACAATGAGCAGTTCTTC
once,TRBD1,TRBV11-2,TRBJ1-3,CASSPGTGVLRSGNTIYF,TGTGCCAGCAGCCCCGGGACAGGGGTTCTCCGCTCTGGAAACACCATATATTTT
.,TRBD2,TRBV4-1,TRBJ2-2,CASSQGPSGNTGELFF,TGCGCCAGCAGCCAAGGTCCTAGCGGCAACACCGGGGAGCTGTTTTTT
.,.,TRBV19,TRBJ1-2,CASSIDGPIGYTF,TGTGCCAGTAGTATAGATGGTCCAATTGGCTACACCTTC